The 28 T cell receptor beta chains given below trace back to one sample, sequenced in a study of T cell clones after liver transplantation. Measured with immunoSEQ multiplex PCR; TCRdb has only the in-frame clones, and not every one. The data hold fewer than 85,000 clones, with roughly 80% observed a single time. The input for sequencing was CD4+ T cells from blood, taken 12 months after liver transplant. The source of these receptors is a human patient who received a liver transplant. The graft donor may have given rise to some T cells.

The chain links TRBV11-1 to TRBJ2-3; the D call may be TRBD1 or TRBD2 (6 bases each). Per germline, CDR1 SGHAT and CDR2 FQDESV (reference sequence). With 4 bases removed from V and 11 bases from J, the gap between germline ends came to 16 bases. The CDR3 is 13 amino acids. The CDR3 sequence: CASSYGGGVGQYF. DNA of the CDR3: TGTGCCAGCAGCTACGGAGGGGGAGTAGGGCAGTATTTT.

The chain recombines TRBV5-5 with TRBJ1-5; tentative D call: TRBD1 (5 bases). V lost 0 bases to trimming and J lost 3 bases, with 10 bases between them. CDR1 and CDR2 from the germline V gene are SGHKS and YYEKEE (reference sequence). The CDR3 is 15 amino acids. Here the CDR3 reads CASSLGGWHNQPQHF. In nucleotides, the CDR3 is TGTGCCAGCAGCTTGGGGGGGTGGCACAATCAGCCCCAGCATTTT.

The chain combines TRBV2 with TRBJ2-5; D gene uncertain. CDR1 is SNHLY, CDR2 FYNNEI, per germline. The CDR3 is made up of 13 amino acids. V was cut by 1 base and J by 5 bases, with 8 bases left in between. CDR3 sequence (DNA): TGTGCCAGCAGTGAAGTAGTCTTGGAGACCCAGTACTTC. Its translation is CASSEVVLETQYF.

V usage is TRBV5-1 and J usage is TRBJ2-3; 11 nucleotides agree with TRBD2. Losses at the gene ends were 4 bases for V and 0 bases for J; bases not matched to a gene: 4. This CDR3 is built from 16 residues. Germline values: CDR1 SGHRS, CDR2 YFSETQ. CDR3 residues: CASSLTSGASTDTQYF. The CDR3 nucleotides are TGCGCCAGCAGCCTGACTAGCGGGGCTAGCACAGATACGCAGTATTTT.

The V call is TRBV27, the J call TRBJ1-1; D is ambiguous. Trimming stripped 2 bases from V and 3 bases from J, with 7 bases between. The CDR3 has 13 amino acids. CDR1 is MNHEY and CDR2 is SMNVEV in the germline V gene (reference sequence). The CDR3 sequence is CASSLRPDTEAFF. The CDR3 region has the DNA TGTGCCAGCAGTTTACGGCCCGACACTGAAGCTTTCTTT.

This clone was recorded a few times. The rearrangement uses TRBV5-8 and TRBJ2-7; TRBD1 is a possible D gene (6 bases). V shed 4 bases and J shed 4 bases, with 15 bases lying between them. The CDR3 consists of 14 residues. Germline V gives CDR1 SGHTS, CDR2 YDEGEE. CDR3 bases: TGTGCCAGCAGCCCAGGGGCCTACGGTTACGAGCAGTACTTC. Its translation: CASSPGAYGYEQYF.

This rearrangement joins TRBV2 to TRBJ2-3; 9 bases are shared with TRBD1. Looked up from germline, CDR1 is SNHLY and CDR2 is FYNNEI. The CDR3 sequence is 12 residues long. The J segment lost 6 bases and the V segment lost 6 bases, leaving 1 base of the junction unmatched. The CDR3 sequence: CASSGQGDTQYF. The CDR3 nucleotides are TGTGCCAGCAGCGGACAGGGGGATACGCAGTATTTT.

The chain has TRBV18 and TRBJ1-5; tentatively, D is TRBD1 (5 bases). The CDR3 runs to 17 residues. The germline V and J ends were trimmed by 1 base and 6 bases, with 19 bases remaining between them. Germline CDR1 is KGHSH and CDR2 is LQKENI. The CDR3 nucleotides are TGTGCCAGCTCACCACAGGGGACCCCAAAAGGGACTCAGCCCCAGCATTTT. Amino acids: CASSPQGTPKGTQPQHF.

This clone was counted a few times. The chain couples TRBV5-1 to TRBJ2-1, with 8 nucleotides matching TRBD1. Germline CDR1 is SGHRS and CDR2 is YFSETQ. The CDR3 contains 14 residues. Losses at the gene ends were 0 bases for V and 8 bases for J; bases not matched to a gene: 4. The CDR3 protein is CASSLDRGFDEQFF. CDR3 nucleotide sequence: TGCGCCAGCAGCTTGGACAGGGGGTTCGATGAGCAGTTCTTC.

The gene calls are TRBV2 and TRBJ1-5; D gene unclear. The CDR3 has 12 amino acids. The germline CDR1 and CDR2 sequences are SNHLY and FYNNEI. V was pared by 2 bases and J by 7 bases, with 6 bases between. The CDR3 nucleotides are TGTGCCAGCAGTGAAATACGGCAGCCCCAGCATTTT. It encodes CASSEIRQPQHF.

This sequence joins TRBV5-5 and TRBJ1-4; possible D gene TRBD1, 5 bases. This CDR3 is built from 12 residues. Trimming removed 2 bases at V and 10 bases at J, with 9 bases between. The germline V gene has CDR1 SGHKS and CDR2 YYEKEE (reference sequence). The CDR3 nucleotides are TGTGCCAGCAGCTTTCAGGGCGGAAAACTGTTTTTT. This codes for CASSFQGGKLFF.

This clone has only one observation. The rearrangement joins TRBV5-1 to TRBJ2-7, with 12 bases matching TRBD2. This CDR3 contains 15 residues. Germline loops: CDR1 SGHRS, CDR2 YFSETQ. V was pared by 5 bases and J by 0 bases, with 3 bases of the junction left unmatched. CDR3: CASRTTSGSSYEQYF. The CDR3 region has the DNA TGCGCCAGCAGGACGACTAGCGGGAGCTCCTACGAGCAGTACTTC.

The sample holds a few counts of this clone. The V gene is TRBV7-9, the J gene TRBJ1-4, with D possibly being TRBD1 (5 bases). Trimming removed 1 base at V and 8 bases at J, with 8 bases between. The CDR3 has 13 amino acids. CDR1 SEHNR and CDR2 FQNEAQ come from the germline V gene (reference sequence). CDR3 protein: CASSLGGSEKLFF. The CDR3 nucleotides read TGTGCCAGCAGCTTAGGGGGCAGCGAAAAACTGTTTTTT.

The genes are TRBV10-3 and TRBJ2-4; the D is unclear. The CDR3 extends over 11 amino acids. The germline CDR1 and CDR2 sequences are ENHRY and SYGVKD. The CDR3 DNA reads as TGTGCATCAGGAAGTGGGAACATTCAGTACTTC. The encoded protein is CASGSGNIQYF.

The chain combines TRBV7-2 with TRBJ2-7; D may be TRBD2 (6 bases). Germline lookup yields CDR1 SGHTA and CDR2 FQGNSA. Trimming removed 6 bases from V and 7 bases from J, with 19 bases in between. The CDR3 spans 14 residues. The CDR3 DNA reads TGTGCCAGCAGGGTTGCGGGGCCACGGGGGGAGCAGTACTTC. Amino acids: CASRVAGPRGEQYF.

This chain connects TRBV7-2 to TRBJ2-3; TRBD2 agrees at 8 bases. CDR1 is SGHTA and CDR2 is FQGNSA in the germline V gene. The V and J ends lost 2 bases and 3 bases, in that order; junction bases with no gene match: 4. The CDR3 extends over 15 amino acids. CDR3 sequence: CASSLRREDTDTQYF. In nucleotides, the CDR3 is TGTGCCAGCAGCTTAAGGCGGGAGGATACAGATACGCAGTATTTT.

The V gene is TRBV19, the J gene TRBJ2-3; D possibly corresponds to TRBD2 (6 bases). Germline V gene sequence: CDR1 LNHDA, CDR2 SQIVND (reference sequence). The V gene lost 4 bases and the J gene lost 4 bases, with 15 bases spanning the gap. This CDR3 has 15 residues. CDR3 DNA sequence: TGTGCCAGTAGTACTCTCGGGACTTATTCAGATACGCAGTATTTT. This translates into CASSTLGTYSDTQYF.

In this sample, this clone turned up a few times. The rearrangement uses TRBV5-4 and TRBJ2-3; TRBD2 matches 14 bases. In germline, CDR1 is SGHNT, CDR2 YYREEE (reference sequence). This CDR3 region has 18 residues. The ends lost 4 bases at V and 4 bases at J; junction bases unmatched: 11. The CDR3: CASSLHRGLAGVADTQYF. The CDR3 nucleotides are TGTGCCAGCAGCCTGCATAGGGGACTAGCGGGAGTAGCAGATACGCAGTATTTT.

The chain couples TRBV2 to TRBJ2-7; D is perhaps TRBD1 or TRBD2 (7 bases each). The CDR3 sequence is 13 residues long. Germline lookup yields CDR1 SNHLY and CDR2 FYNNEI. Trimming took 6 bases from V and 11 from J, leaving 20 bases between them. The CDR3 DNA sequence: TGTGCCAGCAGGAGCGGGACAGAGGTTTTTAAGTACTTC. Its protein is CASRSGTEVFKYF.

CDR3 DNA sequence: TGTGCCAGCAGTGATAGGGGCGCGGGAGAAGCTTTCTTT. This translates into CASSDRGAGEAFF. This rearrangement joins TRBV25-1 to TRBJ1-1; weak D call: TRBD1 (5 bases). Germline lookup yields CDR1 MGHDK and CDR2 SYGVNS. Trimming shortened V by 3 bases and J by 8 bases, and 13 bases separated the two germline ends. The CDR3 contains 13 residues.

The rearrangement joins TRBV28 to TRBJ1-4; D remains ambiguous. Trimming stripped 8 bases from V and 8 bases from J, with 21 bases between. Germline assignment: CDR1 MDHEN and CDR2 SYDVKM. The CDR3 sequence is 15 residues long. The CDR3 DNA is TGTGCCAGCGCTCGGCGGGAGGGCGGAGCGGAAAAACTGTTTTTT. Translation gives CASARREGGAEKLFF.

This chain connects TRBV11-2 to TRBJ1-1, with a tentative D call TRBD1 (6 bases). Germline loops: CDR1 SGHAT, CDR2 FQNNGV. This CDR3 has 16 amino acids. V dropped 4 bases and J dropped 6 bases, with 21 bases sitting between them. As DNA, the CDR3 is TGTGCCAGCAGCTCCCTCAGGGGCCCCCGCTGGGCTGAAGCTTTCTTT. Protein product: CASSSLRGPRWAEAFF.

The chain combines TRBV2 with TRBJ1-1; TRBD1 aligns across 9 bases. This CDR3 is built from 17 residues. V was pared by 5 bases and J by 4 bases, with 14 bases of the junction left unmatched. Germline-derived CDR1 and CDR2 are SNHLY and FYNNEI. CDR3 in amino acids: CASSLTGTGIGSTEAFF. The CDR3 nucleotides are TGTGCCAGCAGTTTGACCGGGACAGGGATTGGGAGCACTGAAGCTTTCTTT.

The V call is TRBV28, the J call TRBJ2-1; 7 nucleotides line up with TRBD1. This CDR3 contains 11 residues. CDR1 and CDR2 from the germline V gene are MDHEN and SYDVKM. V lost 6 bases, J lost 12 bases, and 5 bases stayed unmatched. The CDR3 nucleotides read TGTGCCAGCAGCGACAGGGTTTCGCAGTTCTTC. This gives the protein CASSDRVSQFF.

As DNA, the CDR3 is TGTGCCAGCACCAACCAAGGGGGCAAGCAGTACTTC. Its protein is CASTNQGGKQYF. The chain uses TRBV2 and TRBJ2-7; 7 bases agree with TRBD1. CDR1 is SNHLY, CDR2 FYNNEI, per germline. V trimming: 7 bases; J trimming: 8 bases; junction bases outside the gene matches: 8. This CDR3 has 12 residues.

The table lists this clone with a few counts. The CDR3 loop reads CASSIQSGSGQPQHF. CDR3 nucleotides: TGTGCCAGTAGTATACAGTCCGGGTCGGGTCAGCCCCAGCATTTT. The chain carries TRBV19 and TRBJ1-5; the D is unclear. CDR3 length: 15 residues. Germline values: CDR1 LNHDA, CDR2 SQIVND (reference sequence). V was trimmed by 2 bases and J by 6 bases, leaving 14 bases between them.

The gene calls are TRBV28 and TRBJ1-1; 8 nucleotides agree with TRBD1. The CDR3 is 15 residues long. Germline CDR1 and CDR2: MDHEN and SYDVKM. Trimming at V came to 6 bases and at J to 4 bases, leaving 10 bases not matched to a gene. The CDR3 here is CASREPDREGTEAFF. The CDR3 DNA reads TGTGCCAGCAGGGAACCGGACAGGGAAGGCACTGAAGCTTTCTTT.

The V call is TRBV6-1, the J call TRBJ2-3; 11 positions agree with TRBD2. This CDR3 has 13 amino acids. Germline CDR1 and CDR2: MNHNS and SASEGT. V lost 11 bases and J lost 1; bases outside the gene matches: 2. The CDR3 reads CAGGLAGTDTQYF. The CDR3 region has the DNA TGTGCCGGGGGACTAGCGGGCACAGATACGCAGTATTTT.